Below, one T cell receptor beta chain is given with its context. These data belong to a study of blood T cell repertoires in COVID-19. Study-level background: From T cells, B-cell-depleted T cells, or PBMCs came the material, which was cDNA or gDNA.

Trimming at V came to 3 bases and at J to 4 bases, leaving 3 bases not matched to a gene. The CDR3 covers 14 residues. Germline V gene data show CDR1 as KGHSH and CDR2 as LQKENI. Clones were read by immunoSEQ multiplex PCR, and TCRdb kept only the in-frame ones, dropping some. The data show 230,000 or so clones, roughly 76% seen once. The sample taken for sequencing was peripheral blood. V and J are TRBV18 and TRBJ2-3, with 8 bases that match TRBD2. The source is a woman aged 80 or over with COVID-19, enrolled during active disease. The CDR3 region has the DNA TGTGCCAGCTCACCTGGACTAGCAGCAGATACGCAGTATTTT. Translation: CASSPGLAADTQYF.